This TCR beta chain was documented in a study of blood T cell repertoires in COVID-19. Overall study: Samples taken during acute and convalescent COVID-19 were collected in the United States, Italy and Spain.

On this clone: This same CDR3 is encoded by further DNA sequences in the sample.

Germline CDR1 reads GTSNPN; CDR2 reads SVGIG (reference sequence). This CDR3 has 13 amino acids. V was cut by 0 bases and J by 4 bases, with 7 bases left in between. Here immunoSEQ multiplex PCR was the method, and the copy in TCRdb shows in-frame clones only, minus some. The sample lists about 180,000 clones; roughly 90% were seen once. This receptor was identified in a man between 65 and 85 years old with active or convalescent COVID-19. Sequenced sample: peripheral blood. The V call is TRBV30, the J call TRBJ1-5, with D possibly TRBD1 on 5 matching bases. The CDR3 region is CAWSVGGNQPQHF. The DNA for the CDR3 is TGTGCCTGGAGTGTTGGGGGGAATCAGCCCCAGCATTTT.